This T cell receptor (beta chain) was sequenced for a study of shared clonotypes between healthy human individuals. The study's findings and limits: Represented genetic and exposure-history diversity was restricted by having few donors. In contrast to clonotypes shared by all four donors, non-shared clonotypes had lower generation probabilities.

The CDR3 has 15 residues. V lost 4 bases and J lost 5; bases outside the gene matches: 10. Germline V CDR1 and CDR2: SQVTM, ANQGSEA. With regard to this clone: No antigen is known for it.

Method: immunoSEQ multiplex PCR; TCRdb's copy keeps in-frame clones and lacks some. The sample carries tens of thousands of clones, over 55% recorded once. Sequencing was carried out using memory CD8+ T cells sorted from blood. Specified subset: CD45RO+ cells pooled with CCR7-negative TemRA cells. This clonotype was obtained from a man younger than 40 in good health. This sequence joins TRBV29-1 and TRBJ1-5, with TRBD1 identical over 8 bases. The CDR3 region is CSVAGGEESHQPQHF. CDR3 in DNA: TGCAGCGTTGCAGGGGGCGAAGAGAGTCATCAGCCCCAGCATTTT.